The 8 T cell receptor beta chains below all came from one sample that was sequenced in a study of shared clonotypes between healthy human individuals (TCRdb year 2020). The library was prepared using the immunoSEQ multiplex PCR assay. The table was pulled from immuneACCESS by TCRdb, which kept in-frame rearrangements only. Such tables lose some clones; where checked, under half of the loss comes from unresolved V genes, and the rest has no known cause. The sample records some 2 million clones, over 85% of which are singletons. The leading ten clones occupy 1% to 1.3% of the sample. For the CD8 naive samples, CD45RO-negative cells were positively selected for CCR7, yielding a CD45RA+CCR7+ population from which TemRA cells were excluded. The specimen was naive CD8+ T cells sorted from blood. The cell subset or site label of this sample denotes: CD45RA+CCR7+. The receptors were sampled from a man in his late teens or twenties in good health.

The chain is built from TRBV7-9 and TRBJ1-2; a weak D match, TRBD1 (5 bases). Trimming pared 1 base from V and 4 bases from J, leaving 13 bases between. Germline assignment: CDR1 SEHNR and CDR2 FQNEAQ (reference sequence). The CDR3 totals 15 residues. CDR3 in DNA: TGTGCCAGCAGCTTAGGAACCGACAGAAGCTATGGCTACACCTTC. This encodes CASSLGTDRSYGYTF.

V is TRBV6-1 and J is TRBJ2-1, with D perhaps being TRBD1 or TRBD2 (6 bases each). The length of the CDR3 is 13 residues. Germline V lookup: CDR1 MNHNS, CDR2 SASEGT. V lost 7 bases to trimming and J lost 5 bases, with 12 bases between them. The CDR3 DNA reads as TGTGCCAGCACGGGGGCGGGGAACAATGAGCAGTTCTTC. Protein sequence: CASTGAGNNEQFF.

This clone was counted once. This chain links TRBV7-2 with TRBJ2-3, with 7 nucleotides matching TRBD2. V shed 1 base, J shed 1 base, and the junction held 5 bases outside the gene matches. The CDR3 length is 16 residues. Per germline, CDR1 SGHTA and CDR2 FQGNSA. The CDR3 DNA sequence: TGTGCCAGCAGCTTAGTTGTCAGCGGGGGCACAGATACGCAGTATTTT. Its translation is CASSLVVSGGTDTQYF. The full variable domain, its missing parts supplied by reference TRBV7-2 and TRBJ2-3, is GAGVSQSPSNKVTEKGKDVELRCDPISGHTALYWYRQSLGQGLEFLIYFQGNSAPDKSGLPSDRFSAERTGGSVSTLTIQRTQQEDSAVYLCASSLVVSGGTDTQYFGPGTRLTVL.

The rearrangement uses TRBV18 and TRBJ2-2; tentative D call: TRBD2 (7 bases). The V end was cut by 2 bases, the J end by 3 bases, with 13 bases between. The germline gives CDR1 KGHSH, CDR2 LQKENI. The CDR3 length is 16 residues. As DNA, the CDR3 is TGTGCCAGCTCACCAGGCGGGGGCGCGGACACCGGGGAGCTGTTTTTT. Encoded protein: CASSPGGGADTGELFF.

The chain links TRBV10-3 to TRBJ1-6; TRBD1 matches at 7 bases. Germline values: CDR1 ENHRY, CDR2 SYGVKD. CDR3 length: 16 residues. In nucleotides, the CDR3 is TGTCACCATCAGACAGGGATCAGGTCGCATAATTCACCCCTCCACTTT. Protein sequence: CHHQTGIRSHNSPLHF.

The DNA for the CDR3 is TGCGCCAGCAGCCCCACCCCCGGACAGGCCCTCTACGAGCAGTACTTC. Translation gives CASSPTPGQALYEQYF. J is TRBJ2-7 and V is TRBV4-1; 7 bases map to TRBD1. The CDR3 extends over 16 amino acids. Looked up from germline, CDR1 is MGHRA and CDR2 is YSYEKL. Trimming cost V 4 bases and J 3 bases; bases outside gene matches: 12.

CDR3 residues: CASSPVGIQALYEQYF. The CDR3 nucleotides are TGTGCCAGCAGTCCCGTCGGCATCCAGGCACTATACGAGCAGTACTTC. The J gene is TRBJ2-7, the V gene TRBV28, with D uncertain. V was clipped by 5 bases and J by 4 bases, with 21 bases between them. The CDR3 is 16 amino acids. The germline CDR1 and CDR2 sequences are MDHEN and SYDVKM.

As concerns this clone: The same CDR3 can be traced to other DNA sequences in this sample. This chain connects TRBV11-2 to TRBJ2-5, with no clear D. The CDR3 spans 12 residues. Trimming removed 6 bases from V and 3 bases from J, with 8 bases in between. CDR1 and CDR2 (germline): SGHAT, FQNNGV. CDR3 residues: CASRHQEETQYF. For the CDR3, the DNA is TGTGCCAGCAGGCATCAGGAAGAGACCCAGTACTTC.